The 23 T cell receptor beta chains presented below share a single source sample, sequenced in a study of post-analysis software for immune sequencing data. Study conclusions and caveats: The five TRBV segments detected at higher frequency in patients than in controls included TRBV5-6, TRBV5-1 and TRBV20-1.

These TCRs' antigens remain unknown. The authors incorporated unique molecular identifiers into the TCR beta cDNA libraries. One entry per CDR3 protein, called by TCRdb with MiXCR from the PCR reads. The sample lists about 460,000 distinct CDR3 sequences, roughly 46% occurring once. The sequenced sample was blood. Receptors originate from a girl under 18 with multiple sclerosis.

The chain is built from TRBV29-1 and TRBJ2-5; 15 bases are a match to TRBD2. V was pared by 7 bases and J by 5 bases, with 5 bases of the junction left unmatched. Germline V gives CDR1 SQVTM, CDR2 ANQGSEA. The CDR3 contains 14 residues. The CDR3 DNA reads as TGCAGCGGCGGACTAGCGGGAGGGGATGAGACCCAGTACTTC. Amino acids: CSGGLAGGDETQYF.

This clonotype has just a few counts. The genes are TRBV7-9 and TRBJ2-5, with D possibly matching TRBD2 (5 bases). V lost 4 bases, J lost 2 bases, and 14 bases lay in between. Germline CDR1 reads SEHNR; CDR2 reads FQNEAQ (reference sequence). CDR3 size: 15 residues. Written as DNA, the CDR3 is TGTGCCAGCAGCTGGACCCGGACTCCTCAAGAGACCCAGTACTTC. Translation gives CASSWTRTPQETQYF. Full variable domain (remainder filled in from reference TRBV7-9 and TRBJ2-5): DTGVSQNPRHKITKRGQNVTFRCDPISEHNRLYWYRQTLGQGPEFLTYFQNEAQLEKSRLLSDRFSAERPKGSFSTLEIQRTEQGDSAMYLCASSWTRTPQETQYFGPGTRLLVL.

This clonotype was observed a few times. This sequence joins TRBV3-1 and TRBJ2-3, with TRBD2 matching 7 bases. The CDR3 sequence is 17 residues long. Germline assignment: CDR1 LGHDT and CDR2 YNNKEL (reference sequence). The J segment lost 2 bases and the V segment lost 1 base, leaving 9 bases of the junction unmatched. The CDR3 loop reads CASSQVPGAGITDTQYF. The CDR3 region has the DNA TGTGCCAGCAGCCAAGTCCCAGGAGCGGGAATCACAGATACGCAGTATTTT.

This rearrangement joins TRBV4-3 to TRBJ2-3; D is unresolved. This CDR3 has 13 amino acids. Looked up from germline, CDR1 is LGHNA and CDR2 is YSLEER. V lost 0 bases and J 4 bases, leaving 5 bases between the germline ends. The CDR3 nucleotides are TGCGCCAGCAGCCAAGATCAGGCAGATACGCAGTATTTT. This encodes CASSQDQADTQYF.

This clonotype was found a few times. The junction differs from germline at one of its ends, possibly a read error. The rearrangement links TRBV18 to TRBJ2-1, with D possibly matching TRBD1 (6 bases). Looked up from germline, CDR1 is KGHSH and CDR2 is LQKENI. The CDR3 loop spans 16 amino acids. The DNA of the CDR3 is TGTGCCAGCCCACCACCTGGCCAGGGGTCCTACAATGAGCAGTTCTTC. Protein sequence: CASPPPGQGSYNEQFF. Complete variable domain (other parts from reference TRBV18 and TRBJ2-1): NAGVMQNPRHLVRRRGQEARLRCSPMKGHSHVYWYRQLPEEGLKFMVYLQKENIIDESGMPKERFSAEFPKEGPSILRIQQVVRGDSAAYFCASPPPGQGSYNEQFFGPGTRLTVL.

The rearrangement links TRBV4-1 to TRBJ2-1, with unresolved D. The CDR3 loop spans 15 amino acids. CDR1 MGHRA and CDR2 YSYEKL come from the germline V gene. V lost 1 base and J 0 bases, leaving 7 bases between the germline ends. CDR3 residues: CASSQVDSSYNEQFF. CDR3 in DNA: TGCGCCAGCAGCCAAGTGGATAGCTCCTACAATGAGCAGTTCTTC.

This clonotype was observed a handful of times. This chain connects TRBV27 to TRBJ2-7, with no clear D. Trimming shortened V by 11 bases and J by 4 bases, and 21 bases separated the two germline ends. The germline gives CDR1 MNHEY, CDR2 SMNVEV (reference sequence). CDR3 length equals 14 residues. The CDR3 reads CAGSLGPAGYEQYF. Here the CDR3 DNA reads TGTGCCGGCTCTCTCGGGCCGGCTGGTTACGAGCAGTACTTC.

This clonotype was picked up a small number of times. The CDR3 region has the DNA TGTGCCAGCAGCCACCGGTTTGGTAACTACGAGCAGTACTTC. This codes for CASSHRFGNYEQYF. The V call is TRBV4-2, the J call TRBJ2-7; D gene ambiguous. V was cut by 3 bases and J by 3 bases, with 12 bases left in between. This CDR3 is built from 14 residues. The germline V gene has CDR1 LGHNA and CDR2 YNFKEQ.

This clonotype was observed a few times. The gene calls are TRBV7-8 and TRBJ2-7, with D maybe TRBD1 (5 bases). V gave up 2 bases and J gave up 6 bases, with 11 bases separating them. Germline assignment: CDR1 SGHVS and CDR2 FQNEAQ. The CDR3 has 13 residues. The CDR3 region is CASSLRAGIEQYF. CDR3 sequence (DNA): TGTGCCAGCAGCTTACGGGCAGGGATCGAGCAGTACTTC.

CDR3 protein: CASSYESRDYEQYF. The CDR3 DNA sequence: TGTGCCAGCAGTTACGAGTCCAGAGACTACGAGCAGTACTTC. This chain links TRBV6-6 with TRBJ2-7, with D uncertain. This CDR3 spans 14 amino acids. CDR1 is MNHNY, CDR2 SVGAGI, per germline (reference sequence). Trimming cost V 2 bases and J 3 bases, with 11 bases left between them.

The chain joins TRBV12-3 or TRBV12-4 to TRBJ2-1; D remains ambiguous. Between the trimmed V and J ends, which lost 6 bases and 8 bases, there was a span of 20 bases. The length of the CDR3 is 15 residues. CDR3 DNA sequence: TGTGCCAGCAGCGGGTGGGCCCTCCTTAACGATGAGCAGTTCTTC. Protein: CASSGWALLNDEQFF.

The chain is built from TRBV28 and TRBJ1-1; D remains ambiguous. The CDR3 covers 12 residues. Germline CDR1 is MDHEN and CDR2 is SYDVKM. The V and J ends lost 6 bases and 3 bases respectively, with 8 bases between them. The CDR3 is CASSPTYTEAFF. The CDR3 DNA reads TGTGCCAGCAGCCCCACGTACACTGAAGCTTTCTTT.

The chain carries TRBV5-1 and TRBJ2-1; a possible D gene is TRBD2 (6 bases). With 0 bases removed from V and 7 bases from J, the gap between germline ends came to 14 bases. In germline, CDR1 is SGHRS, CDR2 YFSETQ. This CDR3 spans 15 amino acids. The CDR3 spells CASSLERLAINEQFF. CDR3 bases: TGCGCCAGCAGCTTGGAGCGGCTAGCGATAAATGAGCAGTTCTTC. The entire variable domain, with the rest obtained from reference TRBV5-1 and TRBJ2-1, is as follows: KAGVTQTPRYLIKTRGQQVTLSCSPISGHRSVSWYQQTPGQGLQFLFEYFSETQRNKGNFPGRFSGRQFSNSRSEMNVSTLELGDSALYLCASSLERLAINEQFFGPGTRLTVL.

The chain combines TRBV7-2 with TRBJ2-7; D is uncertain. CDR1 SGHTA and CDR2 FQGNSA come from the germline V gene. This CDR3 spans 16 amino acids. Trimming took off 5 bases at V and 0 bases at J, with 17 bases between the two ends. The CDR3 reads CASSDAPDRNSYEQYF. CDR3 nucleotides: TGTGCCAGCAGCGATGCCCCGGACCGCAACTCCTACGAGCAGTACTTC.

The chain joins TRBV5-6 to TRBJ2-3, with 15 nucleotides matching TRBD2. V was pared by 4 bases and J by 4 bases, with 4 bases of the junction left unmatched. The CDR3 is 16 amino acids. CDR1 is SGHDT and CDR2 is YYEEEE in the germline V gene. DNA of the CDR3: TGTGCCAGCAGCGCCGGGACTAGCGGGAGGTCAGATACGCAGTATTTT. Translated, it gives CASSAGTSGRSDTQYF. Variable domain in full (rest from reference TRBV5-6 and TRBJ2-3): DAGVTQSPTHLIKTRGQQVTLRCSPKSGHDTVSWYQQALGQGPQFIFQYYEEEERQRGNFPDRFSGHQFPNYSSELNVNALLLGDSALYLCASSAGTSGRSDTQYFGPGTRLTVL.

This clonotype was counted many times. The chain combines TRBV5-1 with TRBJ2-4, with TRBD2 matching 10 bases. Germline values: CDR1 SGHRS, CDR2 YFSETQ. The V segment lost 4 bases and the J segment 9 bases; nucleotides outside the gene matches: 4. The CDR3 consists of 13 residues. The CDR3 protein is CASSLAGVSIQYF. CDR3 sequence (DNA): TGCGCCAGCAGCCTAGCGGGAGTGTCCATTCAGTACTTC.

The J gene is TRBJ2-3, the V gene TRBV12-3 or TRBV12-4; 13 nucleotides line up with TRBD2. The CDR3 is 15 amino acids. J was trimmed by 8 bases and V by 5 bases; bases with no gene match: 7. The CDR3 reads CASSKLAGGPGTQYF. In DNA, the CDR3 is TGTGCCAGCAGTAAACTAGCGGGAGGGCCGGGTACGCAGTATTTT.

The chain couples TRBV24-1 to TRBJ1-5; 8 bases fit TRBD1. From germline, CDR1 is KGHDR and CDR2 SFDVKD. The CDR3 sequence is 14 residues long. J lost 5 bases, V lost 8 bases, and 7 bases had no gene match. The CDR3 nucleotides read TGTGCCACCAACGATGGACAGGGAGATCAGCCCCAGCATTTT. Protein product: CATNDGQGDQPQHF.

This chain links TRBV28 with TRBJ2-1; 8 bases are shared with TRBD1. The V gene's germline CDR1 is MDHEN and CDR2 SYDVKM. The CDR3 totals 16 residues. Losses at the gene ends were 6 bases for V and 2 bases for J; bases not matched to a gene: 9. In DNA, the CDR3 is TGTGCCAGCAGCTTTAATGACAGGGGCCCCTACAATGAGCAGTTCTTC. It yields the protein CASSFNDRGPYNEQFF.

The genes are TRBV4-1 and TRBJ2-1, with 7 bases identical to TRBD2. After removal of 1 base from V and 5 bases from J, the junction contained 8 bases not matched to a gene. Germline V gives CDR1 MGHRA, CDR2 YSYEKL. The length of the CDR3 is 16 residues. In nucleotides, the CDR3 is TGCGCCAGCAGCCAAGCTCCACTAGCGCCCGACAATGAGCAGTTCTTC. The encoded protein is CASSQAPLAPDNEQFF.

This clonotype was seen more than once but under ten times. The chain is built from TRBV5-1 and TRBJ2-7; possible D gene TRBD1, 5 bases. Trimming removed 5 bases at V and 2 bases at J, with 11 bases between. CDR1 and CDR2 from the germline V gene are SGHRS and YFSETQ. The CDR3 spans 13 residues. CDR3 DNA sequence: TGCGCCAGCAGATCAGGGTTCACCTACGAGCAGTACTTC. Translated: CASRSGFTYEQYF.

This chain connects TRBV5-1 to TRBJ2-5; 11 bases are a match to TRBD2. The assigned J gene may be wrong: the sequence end matches TRBJ2-7 better. Germline V gene sequence: CDR1 SGHRS, CDR2 YFSETQ. The CDR3 spans 15 residues. Written as DNA, the CDR3 is TGCGCCAGCAGCTTAGGGACTAGCGGTGCGCACGAGCAGTACTTC. As protein: CASSLGTSGAHEQYF.

The chain carries TRBV2 and TRBJ2-3; D may correspond to TRBD1 or TRBD2 (5 bases each). Trimming cost V 0 bases and J 2 bases, with 15 bases left between them. Germline V gene data show CDR1 as SNHLY and CDR2 as FYNNEI. The CDR3 totals 17 residues. The CDR3 loop is CASSEALQGGYTDTQYF. CDR3 coding DNA: TGTGCCAGCAGTGAAGCGCTTCAGGGCGGGTACACAGATACGCAGTATTTT.